This TCR beta chain was documented in a study of technical replicates of blood from a handful of donors. Sequencing used immunoSEQ multiplex PCR; TCRdb keeps in-frame clones, though not all of them. The table has fewer than 90,000 clones, around 93% seen once. The CDR3 length is 14 residues. The V end was cut by 4 bases, the J end by 2 bases, with 13 bases between. The germline CDR1 and CDR2 sequences are SGHRS and YFSETQ. The chain employs TRBV5-1 and TRBJ2-7, with D possibly being TRBD2 (6 bases). The sequenced sample consisted of T cells isolated from PBMCs. The sequence was obtained from a human donor in good health. The CDR3 region is CASSPTGLTYEQYF. The CDR3 DNA follows: TGCGCCAGCAGCCCAACGGGACTTACCTACGAGCAGTACTTC.